These T cell receptor beta chains were read from a single sample in a study of shared clonotypes between healthy human individuals. Libraries were prepared by immunoSEQ multiplex PCR; TCRdb keeps only in-frame clonotypes and omits some of them. Here the sample spans approximately 2,300,000 clones, about nine tenths being singletons. The sequenced sample was naive CD4+ T cells from PBMCs. All receptors come from a man between 18 and 35 years old in good health. Some clones in this sample may be carry-over from other donors' samples. Each CDR3 is given with its conserved first and last residue. A D gene is named only where the DNA matches it firmly. Clone size is not always given. Where it is, it says once, few, many or a class for expanded clones.

j_gene | d_gene | abundance | v_gene | CDR3nt | CDR3aa
TRBJ1-2 | . | . | TRBV28 | TGTGCCAGCAGGACTCTGGGGGGGAATGGGGTCTATGGCTACACCTTC | CASRTLGGNGVYGYTF
TRBJ2-1 | TRBD2 | . | TRBV9 | TGTGCCAGCAGCCCGCGGGAGGGGAACTACAATGAGCAGTTCTTC | CASSPREGNYNEQFF
TRBJ2-1 | . | . | TRBV14 | TGTGCCAGCAGCCAAGGGGGACAAAGGAATGAGCAGTTCTTC | CASSQGGQRNEQFF
TRBJ2-5 | . | . | TRBV6-6 | TGTGCCAGTCGTATAGCGGAAGAGACCCAGTACTTC | CASRIAEETQYF
TRBJ1-2 | . | . | TRBV29-1 | TGCAGCGTTGAAACCCAGGGCAACTATGGCTACACCTTC | CSVETQGNYGYTF
TRBJ1-5 | TRBD1 | few | TRBV28 | TGTGCCAGCACCTCTTTAGGACAGGGGTTAAATCAGCCCCAGCATTTT | CASTSLGQGLNQPQHF
TRBJ1-2 | . | . | TRBV18 | TGTGCCAGCTCACCACTAGACATGAACTATGGCTACACCTTC | CASSPLDMNYGYTF
TRBJ1-3 | . | . | TRBV18 | TGTGCCAGCTCACCAGAGACAGGACCTGGAAACACCATATATTTT | CASSPETGPGNTIYF
TRBJ2-1 | TRBD2 | . | TRBV11-3 | TGTGCCAGCAGCTTACTTCCGGGACTAGCGCACAATGAGCAGTTCTTC | CASSLLPGLAHNEQFF
TRBJ2-3 | . | . | TRBV6-1 | TGTGCCAGCAGTGGACGTTGGGGCACAGATACGCAGTATTTT | CASSGRWGTDTQYF
TRBJ2-7 | TRBD2 | . | TRBV7-6 | TGTGCCAGCAGCTCAAGGGGGGGGCTAGCGGGAGCAGGCGAGCAGTACTTC | CASSSRGGLAGAGEQYF
TRBJ2-7 | TRBD2 | . | TRBV18 | TGTGCCAGCTCTGGGGGAGGGTACGAGCAGTACTTC | CASSGGGYEQYF
TRBJ2-5 | TRBD1 | . | TRBV11-2 | TGTGCCAGCAGCTTCTTGACAGGGGTTTCTCAAGAGACCCAGTACTTC | CASSFLTGVSQETQYF
TRBJ2-1 | . | once | TRBV7-2 | TGTGCCAGCAGCACCAGCCGGGCGGGAGAGCAGTTCTTC | CASSTSRAGEQFF
TRBJ2-1 | TRBD2 | . | TRBV18 | TGTGCCAGCTCACCTGCGGGGGGGGGCGAGTTCTTC | CASSPAGGGEFF
TRBJ2-5 | TRBD2 | . | TRBV7-3 | TGTGCCAGCAGCTTGGAAGCGGGAGGAAGAGAGACCCAGTACTTC | CASSLEAGGRETQYF
TRBJ2-7 | TRBD2 | . | TRBV29-1 | TGCAGCGTTGAGACGGGACTAGACTACGAGCAGTACTTC | CSVETGLDYEQYF
TRBJ2-7 | TRBD1 | . | TRBV4-1 | TGCGCCAGCAGCGGGCGACAGGGGTTTGCCTACGAGCAGTACTTC | CASSGRQGFAYEQYF
TRBJ2-7 | TRBD2 | . | TRBV7-6 | TGTGCCAGCAGCTTAGGGGGTAGCGGGACCCCCTACGAGCAGTACTTC | CASSLGGSGTPYEQYF
TRBJ2-3 | . | . | TRBV2 | TGTGCCACACAAACCGATACGCAGTATTTT | CATQTDTQYF
TRBJ2-7 | . | . | TRBV29-1 | TGCAGCGTGAGTACGGTCTTCGAGCAGTACTTC | CSVSTVFEQYF
TRBJ2-1 | . | . | TRBV4-1 | TGCGCCAGCAGCCAAGAGCCCAGCAGCTCCTACAATGAGCAGTTCTTC | CASSQEPSSSYNEQFF
TRBJ2-5 | . | . | TRBV25-1 | TGTGCCAGCAGTGAATCTCGACACACAGGGAGAGAGACCCAGTACTTC | CASSESRHTGRETQYF
TRBJ2-3 | . | . | TRBV5-1 | TGCGCCAGCTCTTTTTTCCGGGACGCGGATACGCAGTATTTT | CASSFFRDADTQYF
TRBJ2-7 | TRBD2 | . | TRBV7-2 | TGTGCCAGCAGCTTTAGTAGCGGGAGTTTCAACGAGCAGTACTTC | CASSFSSGSFNEQYF
TRBJ2-7 | . | . | TRBV9 | TGTGCCAGCAGCGCGTTCTTTGGCTCCTACGAGCAGTACTTC | CASSAFFGSYEQYF
TRBJ2-7 | . | . | TRBV9 | TGTGCCAGCAGCGTAGCAGGATTTACCTACGAGCAGTACTTC | CASSVAGFTYEQYF
TRBJ2-5 | . | . | TRBV28 | TGTGCCAGCAGTTTATGGGGTTCTGGGGGGAAATTAGAGACCCAGTACTTC | CASSLWGSGGKLETQYF
TRBJ1-5 | . | once | TRBV2 | TGTGCCAGCAGTGAACGGCAGGGAGGGGTTCAGCCCCAGCATTTT | CASSERQGGVQPQHF
TRBJ1-5 | . | once | TRBV7-2 | TGTGCCAGCAGCTTAGCATTAGGAGTCGGTCAGCCCCAGCATTTT | CASSLALGVGQPQHF
TRBJ2-7 | TRBD1 | . | TRBV2 | TGTGCCAGCAGTGTCGGACAGGTATCCTACGAGCAGTACTTC | CASSVGQVSYEQYF
TRBJ1-5 | . | . | TRBV25-1 | TGTGCCAGCAGTCCTCTGACAGGAGGGAGCAATCAGCCCCAGCATTTT | CASSPLTGGSNQPQHF
TRBJ1-4 | . | . | TRBV18 | TGTGCCAGTCGGGGAGGTGCAACTAATGAAAAACTGTTTTTT | CASRGGATNEKLFF
TRBJ2-2 | . | . | TRBV18 | TGTGCCAGCTCACCAATGACATTCATGTCTAACACCGGGGAGCTGTTTTTT | CASSPMTFMSNTGELFF
TRBJ1-2 | . | . | TRBV6-5 | TGTGCCAGCAGTTGGGGGGGGTATGGCTACACCTTC | CASSWGGYGYTF
TRBJ2-7 | TRBD1 | . | TRBV27 | TGTGCCAGCAGCCTCCGGACAGGGACATACGAGCAGTACTTC | CASSLRTGTYEQYF
TRBJ1-5 | . | . | TRBV6-1 | TGTGCCAGCAGTGAACGGAGACAATACAGCAATCAGCCCCAGCATTTT | CASSERRQYSNQPQHF
TRBJ2-1 | . | once | TRBV28 | TGTGCCAGCACCACCCTGAGCTCCTACAATGAGCAGTTCTTC | CASTTLSSYNEQFF
TRBJ2-7 | . | . | TRBV15 | TGTGCCACCAGCAGAGATCCGGGGGCTCACGAGCAGTACTTC | CATSRDPGAHEQYF
TRBJ2-5 | TRBD2 | . | TRBV19 | TGTGCCAGTAGTGCCGCTAGCGGGAGGGCCCTAGAGACCCAGTACTTC | CASSAASGRALETQYF
TRBJ2-5 | . | once | TRBV5-1 | TGCGCCAGCAGCTTGGGAGACGGCCCAAGGGAGACCCAGTACTTC | CASSLGDGPRETQYF
TRBJ2-7 | TRBD2 | few | TRBV9 | TGTGCCAGCAGCGTAGGCGGGAGCTCCTACGAGCAGTACTTC | CASSVGGSSYEQYF
TRBJ2-1 | TRBD2 | . | TRBV28 | TGTGCCAGCAGTGATGCAGGGACTAGGTCCTACAATGAGCAGTTCTTC | CASSDAGTRSYNEQFF
TRBJ1-2 | . | . | TRBV18 | TGTGCCAGCTCACCACCCGCAGGGGACTATGGCTACACCTTC | CASSPPAGDYGYTF
TRBJ2-7 | TRBD2 | once | TRBV27 | TGTGCCAGCAGTTCCGCGACTAGCGCCCTGCCATCCTACGAGCAGTACTTC | CASSSATSALPSYEQYF
TRBJ2-3 | . | . | TRBV2 | TGTGCCAGCAGTGAATTAAATCCCACAGATACGCAGTATTTT | CASSELNPTDTQYF
TRBJ2-1 | . | . | TRBV11-2 | TGTGCCAGCAGCTTAGGTAACAACAATGAGCAGTTCTTC | CASSLGNNNEQFF
TRBJ1-1 | . | . | TRBV7-9 | TGTGCCAGCAGCCCCCTCGGGGGGGGCTGGAGAAGTTCTTTCTTT | CASSPLGGGWRSSFF
TRBJ2-3 | TRBD1 | . | TRBV5-1 | TGCGCCAGCAGCATCGGTGTCCCGGGACAGGCTTATACGCAGTATTTT | CASSIGVPGQAYTQYF
TRBJ1-1 | . | . | TRBV7-3 | TGTGCCAGCAGCTTATCTGGGTCGAACACTGAAGCTTTCTTT | CASSLSGSNTEAFF
TRBJ1-1 | . | . | TRBV9 | TGTGCCAGCAGCGCCGATCAGATGAACACTGAAGCTTTCTTT | CASSADQMNTEAFF
TRBJ2-7 | . | . | TRBV6-6 | TGTGCCAGCAGTTACTCGGACTGGACCACCTACGAGCAGTACTTC | CASSYSDWTTYEQYF
TRBJ1-2 | . | . | TRBV6-5 | TGTGCCAGCAGTTACTCACGGGGGGCTACGGTTGGCTACACCTTC | CASSYSRGATVGYTF
TRBJ2-5 | . | . | TRBV10-1 | TGCGCCAGCAGGAGCGGGCACATTAACCCCCCAGAGACCCAGTACTTC | CASRSGHINPPETQYF
TRBJ2-6 | . | . | TRBV6-4 | TGTGCCAGCAGTGACTCTGAGGGTAGGGCCAACGTCCTGACTTTC | CASSDSEGRANVLTF
TRBJ2-3 | TRBD2 | . | TRBV5-4 | TGTGCCAGCAGCGTACTAGCGGGAGGATCAACGGATACGCAGTATTTT | CASSVLAGGSTDTQYF
TRBJ1-4 | . | once | TRBV5-1 | TGCGCCAGCAGTGACGGGGGCCCTAATGAAAAACTGTTTTTT | CASSDGGPNEKLFF
TRBJ2-5 | . | . | TRBV11-1 | TGTGCCAGCAGCTTTAGTAGGAGCGAGACCCAGTACTTC | CASSFSRSETQYF
TRBJ2-2 | . | . | TRBV6-6 | TGTGCCAGCAACGGCTTCGGGGAGCTGTTTTTT | CASNGFGELFF
TRBJ2-1 | TRBD1 | . | TRBV4-1 | TGCGCCAGCAGCCAAGCAAGGGGCCCACCGGGACAGGGGAGGAATGAGCAGTTCTTC | CASSQARGPPGQGRNEQFF